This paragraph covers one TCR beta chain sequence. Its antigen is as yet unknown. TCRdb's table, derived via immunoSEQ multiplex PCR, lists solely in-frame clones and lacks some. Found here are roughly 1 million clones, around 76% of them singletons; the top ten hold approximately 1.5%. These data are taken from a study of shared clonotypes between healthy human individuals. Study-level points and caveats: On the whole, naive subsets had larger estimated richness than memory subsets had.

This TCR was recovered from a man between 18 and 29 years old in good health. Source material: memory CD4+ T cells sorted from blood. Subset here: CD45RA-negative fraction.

The CDR3 DNA sequence: TGTGCCAGCAGTCGAAAGAACTATGGCTACACCTTC. Residues: CASSRKNYGYTF. This chain joins TRBV28 and TRBJ1-2, with D unclear. V lost 5 bases to trimming and J lost 2 bases, with 6 bases between them. CDR3 size: 12 residues. Germline CDR1 is MDHEN and CDR2 is SYDVKM.